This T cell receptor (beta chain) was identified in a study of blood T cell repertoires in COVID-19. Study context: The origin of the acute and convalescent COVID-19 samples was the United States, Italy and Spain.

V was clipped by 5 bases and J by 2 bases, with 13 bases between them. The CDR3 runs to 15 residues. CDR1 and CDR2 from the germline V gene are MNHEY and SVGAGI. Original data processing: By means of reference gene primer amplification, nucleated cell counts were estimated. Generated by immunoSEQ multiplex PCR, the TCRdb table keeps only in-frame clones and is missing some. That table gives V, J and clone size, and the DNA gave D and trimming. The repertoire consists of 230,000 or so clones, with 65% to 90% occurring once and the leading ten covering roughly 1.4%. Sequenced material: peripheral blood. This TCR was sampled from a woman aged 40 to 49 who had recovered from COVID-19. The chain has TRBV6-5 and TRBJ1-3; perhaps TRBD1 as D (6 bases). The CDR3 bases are TGTGCCAGCAGTCGACAGGATGGTACTGGAAACACCATATATTTT. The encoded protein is CASSRQDGTGNTIYF.